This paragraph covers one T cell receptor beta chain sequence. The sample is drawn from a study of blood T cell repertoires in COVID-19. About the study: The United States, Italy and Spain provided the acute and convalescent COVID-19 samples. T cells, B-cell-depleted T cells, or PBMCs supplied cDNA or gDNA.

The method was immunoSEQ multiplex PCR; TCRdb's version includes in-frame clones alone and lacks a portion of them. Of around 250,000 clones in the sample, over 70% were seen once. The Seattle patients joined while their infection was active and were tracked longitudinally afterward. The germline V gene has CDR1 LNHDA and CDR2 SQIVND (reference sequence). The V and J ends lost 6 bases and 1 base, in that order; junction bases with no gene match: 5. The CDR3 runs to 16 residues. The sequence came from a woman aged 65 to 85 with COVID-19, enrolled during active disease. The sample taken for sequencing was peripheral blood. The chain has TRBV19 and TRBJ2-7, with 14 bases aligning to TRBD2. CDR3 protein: CASRGTSGRRSYEQYF. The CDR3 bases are TGTGCCAGTAGAGGGACTAGCGGGAGAAGGTCCTACGAGCAGTACTTC.